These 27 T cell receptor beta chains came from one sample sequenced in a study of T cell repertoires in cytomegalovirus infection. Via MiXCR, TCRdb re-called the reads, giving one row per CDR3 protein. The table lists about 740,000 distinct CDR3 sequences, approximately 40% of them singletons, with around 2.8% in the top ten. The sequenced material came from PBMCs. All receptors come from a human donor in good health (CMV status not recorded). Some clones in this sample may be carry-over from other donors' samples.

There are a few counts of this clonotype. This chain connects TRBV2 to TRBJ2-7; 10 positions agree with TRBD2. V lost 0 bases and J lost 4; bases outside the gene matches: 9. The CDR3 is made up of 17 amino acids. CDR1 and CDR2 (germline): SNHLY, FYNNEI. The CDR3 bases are TGTGCCAGCAGTGAAGCGCCGAGGCTAGCGGGAGTGTACGAGCAGTACTTC. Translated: CASSEAPRLAGVYEQYF.

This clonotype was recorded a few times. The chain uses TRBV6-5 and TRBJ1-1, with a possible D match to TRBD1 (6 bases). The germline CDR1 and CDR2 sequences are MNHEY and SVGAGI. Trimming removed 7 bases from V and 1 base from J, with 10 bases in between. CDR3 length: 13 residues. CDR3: CASTKTGNTEAFF. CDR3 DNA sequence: TGTGCCAGCACTAAGACAGGGAACACTGAAGCTTTCTTT.

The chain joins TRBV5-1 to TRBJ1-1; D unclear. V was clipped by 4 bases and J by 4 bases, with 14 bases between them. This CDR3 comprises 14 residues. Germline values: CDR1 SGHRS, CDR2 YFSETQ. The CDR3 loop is CASSPPTVGTEAFF. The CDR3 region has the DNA TGCGCCAGCAGCCCGCCTACTGTGGGCACTGAAGCTTTCTTT. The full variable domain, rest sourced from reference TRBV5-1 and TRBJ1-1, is KAGVTQTPRYLIKTRGQQVTLSCSPISGHRSVSWYQQTPGQGLQFLFEYFSETQRNKGNFPGRFSGRQFSNSRSEMNVSTLELGDSALYLCASSPPTVGTEAFFGQGTRLTVV.

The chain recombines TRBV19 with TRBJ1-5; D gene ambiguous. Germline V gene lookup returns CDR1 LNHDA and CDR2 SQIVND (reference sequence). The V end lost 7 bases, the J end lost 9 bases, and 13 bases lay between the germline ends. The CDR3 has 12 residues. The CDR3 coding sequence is TGTGCCAGTAAGGAGGCGACGGGGCCCCAGCATTTT. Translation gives CASKEATGPQHF. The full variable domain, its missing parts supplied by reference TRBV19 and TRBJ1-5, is DGGITQSPKYLFRKEGQNVTLSCEQNLNHDAMYWYRQDPGQGLRLIYYSQIVNDFQKGDIAEGYSVSREKKESFPLTVTSAQKNPTAFYLCASKEATGPQHFGDGTRLSIL.

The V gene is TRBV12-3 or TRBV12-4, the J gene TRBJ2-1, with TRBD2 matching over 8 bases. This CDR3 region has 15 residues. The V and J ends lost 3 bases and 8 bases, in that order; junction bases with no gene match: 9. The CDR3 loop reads CASSFVRGARHEQFF. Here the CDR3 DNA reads TGTGCCAGCAGTTTCGTGCGGGGGGCTCGTCATGAGCAGTTCTTC.

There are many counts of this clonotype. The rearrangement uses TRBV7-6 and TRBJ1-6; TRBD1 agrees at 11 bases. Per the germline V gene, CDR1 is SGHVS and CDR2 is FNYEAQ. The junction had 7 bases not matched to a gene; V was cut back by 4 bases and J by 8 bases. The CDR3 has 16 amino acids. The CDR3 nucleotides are TGTGCCAGCAGCTCAGTGCCGGGACAGGGGGATTCACCCCTCCACTTT. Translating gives CASSSVPGQGDSPLHF.

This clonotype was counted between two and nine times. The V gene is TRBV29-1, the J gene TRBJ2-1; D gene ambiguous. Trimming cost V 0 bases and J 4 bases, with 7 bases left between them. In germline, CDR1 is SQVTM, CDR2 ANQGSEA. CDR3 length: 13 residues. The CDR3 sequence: CSVEEGRYNEQFF. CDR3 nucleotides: TGCAGCGTTGAAGAGGGAAGGTACAATGAGCAGTTCTTC.

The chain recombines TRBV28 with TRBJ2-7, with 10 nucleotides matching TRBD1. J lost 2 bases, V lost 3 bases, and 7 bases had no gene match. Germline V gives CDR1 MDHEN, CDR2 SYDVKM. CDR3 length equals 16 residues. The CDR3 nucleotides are TGTGCCAGCAGTTTGGTGGGGACAGGGGCGGCCTACGAGCAGTACTTC. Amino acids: CASSLVGTGAAYEQYF.

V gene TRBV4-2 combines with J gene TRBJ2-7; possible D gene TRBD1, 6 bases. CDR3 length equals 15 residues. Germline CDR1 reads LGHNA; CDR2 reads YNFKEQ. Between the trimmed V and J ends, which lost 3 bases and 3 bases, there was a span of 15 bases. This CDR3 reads CASSHRGQNVYEQYF. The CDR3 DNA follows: TGTGCCAGCAGCCACCGCGGACAGAACGTCTACGAGCAGTACTTC.

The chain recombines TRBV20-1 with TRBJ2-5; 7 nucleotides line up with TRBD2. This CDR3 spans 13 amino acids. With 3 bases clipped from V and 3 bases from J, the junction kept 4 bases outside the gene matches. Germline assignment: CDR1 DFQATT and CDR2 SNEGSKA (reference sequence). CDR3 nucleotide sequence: TGCAGTGCTAGTCCAGCGGGAAAAGAGACCCAGTACTTC. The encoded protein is CSASPAGKETQYF.

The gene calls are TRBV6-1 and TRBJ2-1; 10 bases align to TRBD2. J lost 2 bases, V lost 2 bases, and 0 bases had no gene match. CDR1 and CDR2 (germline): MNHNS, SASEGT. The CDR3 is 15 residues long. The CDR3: CASSESGRAYNEQFF. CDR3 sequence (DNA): TGTGCCAGCAGTGAAAGCGGGAGGGCCTACAATGAGCAGTTCTTC.

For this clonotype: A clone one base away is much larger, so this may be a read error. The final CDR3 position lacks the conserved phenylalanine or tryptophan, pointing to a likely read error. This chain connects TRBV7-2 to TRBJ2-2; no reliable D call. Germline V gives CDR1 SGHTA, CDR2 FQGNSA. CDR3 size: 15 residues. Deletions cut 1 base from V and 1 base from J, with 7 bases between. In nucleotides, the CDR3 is TGTGCCAGCAGCTTAGGTTCTATGAACACCGGGGAGCTGTTTTGT. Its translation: CASSLGSMNTGELFC.

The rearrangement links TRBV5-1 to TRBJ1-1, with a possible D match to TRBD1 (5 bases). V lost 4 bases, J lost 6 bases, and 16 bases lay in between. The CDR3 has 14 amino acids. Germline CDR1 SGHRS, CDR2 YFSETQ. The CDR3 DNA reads TGCGCCAGCAGCGATCACAGGCGTGTTCCTGAAGCTTTCTTT. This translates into CASSDHRRVPEAFF.

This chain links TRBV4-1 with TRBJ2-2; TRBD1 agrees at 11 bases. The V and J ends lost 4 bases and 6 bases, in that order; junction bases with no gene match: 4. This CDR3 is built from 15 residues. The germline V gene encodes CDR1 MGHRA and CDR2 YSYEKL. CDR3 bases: TGCGCCAGCAGCCCCGGGACAGGGGGACCCGGGGAGCTGTTTTTT. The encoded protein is CASSPGTGGPGELFF.

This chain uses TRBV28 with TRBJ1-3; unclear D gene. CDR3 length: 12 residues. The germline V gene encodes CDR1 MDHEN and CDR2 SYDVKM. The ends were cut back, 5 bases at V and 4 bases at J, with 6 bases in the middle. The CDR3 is CASSGGGNTIYF. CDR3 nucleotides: TGTGCCAGCAGTGGAGGGGGAAACACCATATATTTT.

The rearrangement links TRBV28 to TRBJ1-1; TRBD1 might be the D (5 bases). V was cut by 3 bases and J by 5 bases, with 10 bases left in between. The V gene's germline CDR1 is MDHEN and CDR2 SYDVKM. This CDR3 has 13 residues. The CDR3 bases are TGTGCCAGCAGTTTTTTCGGGGGTACTGAAGCTTTCTTT. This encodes CASSFFGGTEAFF.

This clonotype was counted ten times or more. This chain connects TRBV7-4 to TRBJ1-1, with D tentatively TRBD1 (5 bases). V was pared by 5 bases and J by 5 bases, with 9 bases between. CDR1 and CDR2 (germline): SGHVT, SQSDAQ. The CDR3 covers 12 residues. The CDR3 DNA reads TGTGCCAGCAGCCCCCAGGGAACTGAAGCTTTCTTT. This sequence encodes CASSPQGTEAFF.

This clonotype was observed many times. The CDR3 spells CASSQLLQGANEQFF. The CDR3 DNA reads TGCGCCAGCAGCCAACTATTACAGGGGGCTAATGAGCAGTTCTTC. This chain joins TRBV4-1 and TRBJ2-1; 9 bases fit TRBD1. The CDR3 length is 15 residues. Trimming took 2 bases from V and 7 from J; bases not matched to a gene: 6. Germline assignment: CDR1 MGHRA and CDR2 YSYEKL.

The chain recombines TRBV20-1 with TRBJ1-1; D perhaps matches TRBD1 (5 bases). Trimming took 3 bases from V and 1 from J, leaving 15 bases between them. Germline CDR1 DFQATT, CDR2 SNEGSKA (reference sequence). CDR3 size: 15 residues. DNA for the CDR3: TGCAGTGCTAGGGCACTTCAGGGTGAGAACACTGAAGCTTTCTTT. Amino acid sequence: CSARALQGENTEAFF.

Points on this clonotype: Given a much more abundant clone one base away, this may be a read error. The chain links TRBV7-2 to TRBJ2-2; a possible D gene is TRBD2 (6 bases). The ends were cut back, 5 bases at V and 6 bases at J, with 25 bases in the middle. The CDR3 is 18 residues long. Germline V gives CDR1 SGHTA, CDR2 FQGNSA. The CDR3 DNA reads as TGTGCCAGCAGCAATCAACCTCCGGGACTTGGGAGCCCCGGGGAGCTGTTTTTT. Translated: CASSNQPPGLGSPGELFF.

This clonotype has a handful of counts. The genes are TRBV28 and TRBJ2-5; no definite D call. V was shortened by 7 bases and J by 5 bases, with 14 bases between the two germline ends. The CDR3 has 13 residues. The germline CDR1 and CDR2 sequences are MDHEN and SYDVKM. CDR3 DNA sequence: TGTGCCAGCACCTCTACGGCCCGGGAGACCCAGTACTTC. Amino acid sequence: CASTSTARETQYF.

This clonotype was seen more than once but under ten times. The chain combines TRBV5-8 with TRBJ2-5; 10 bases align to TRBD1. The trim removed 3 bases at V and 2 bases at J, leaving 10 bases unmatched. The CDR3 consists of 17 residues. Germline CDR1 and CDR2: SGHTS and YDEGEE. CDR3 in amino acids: CASSSAGTGAYQETQYF. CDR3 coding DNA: TGTGCCAGCAGCTCCGCCGGGACAGGGGCTTATCAAGAGACCCAGTACTTC.

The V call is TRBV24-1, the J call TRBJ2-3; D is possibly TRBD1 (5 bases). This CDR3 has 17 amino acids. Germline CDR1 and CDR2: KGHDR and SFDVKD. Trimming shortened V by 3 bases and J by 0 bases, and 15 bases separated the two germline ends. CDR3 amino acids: CATSDPTTGESTDTQYF. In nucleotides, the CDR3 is TGTGCCACCAGTGATCCTACAACAGGAGAAAGCACAGATACGCAGTATTTT.

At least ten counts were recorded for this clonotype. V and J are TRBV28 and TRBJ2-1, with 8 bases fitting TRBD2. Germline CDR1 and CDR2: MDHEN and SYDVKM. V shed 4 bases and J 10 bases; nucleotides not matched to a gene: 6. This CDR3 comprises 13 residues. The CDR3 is CASSSIVAGEQFF. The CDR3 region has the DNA TGTGCCAGCAGTTCTATCGTAGCGGGGGAGCAGTTCTTC.

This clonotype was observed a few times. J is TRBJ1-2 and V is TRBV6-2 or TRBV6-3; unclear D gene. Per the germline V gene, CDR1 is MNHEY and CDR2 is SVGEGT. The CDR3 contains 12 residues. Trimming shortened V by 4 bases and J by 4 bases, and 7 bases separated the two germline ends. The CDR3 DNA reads TGTGCCAGCAGTTCCTTCACCTATGGCTACACCTTC. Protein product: CASSSFTYGYTF.

The CDR3 DNA sequence: TGCAGTGCTAGTCCCCCACTAGCGGTCTCCTACAATGAGCAGTTCTTC. It codes for CSASPPLAVSYNEQFF. The gene calls are TRBV20-1 and TRBJ2-1; TRBD2 agrees at 8 bases. Per the germline V gene, CDR1 is DFQATT and CDR2 is SNEGSKA (reference sequence). The V and J ends lost 3 bases and 0 bases, in that order; junction bases with no gene match: 7. There are 16 residues in the CDR3.

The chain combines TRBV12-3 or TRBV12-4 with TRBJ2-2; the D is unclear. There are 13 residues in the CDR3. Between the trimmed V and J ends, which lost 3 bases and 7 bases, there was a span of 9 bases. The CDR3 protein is CASSLNGGGELFF. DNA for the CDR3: TGTGCCAGCAGTTTGAACGGCGGCGGGGAGCTGTTTTTT.